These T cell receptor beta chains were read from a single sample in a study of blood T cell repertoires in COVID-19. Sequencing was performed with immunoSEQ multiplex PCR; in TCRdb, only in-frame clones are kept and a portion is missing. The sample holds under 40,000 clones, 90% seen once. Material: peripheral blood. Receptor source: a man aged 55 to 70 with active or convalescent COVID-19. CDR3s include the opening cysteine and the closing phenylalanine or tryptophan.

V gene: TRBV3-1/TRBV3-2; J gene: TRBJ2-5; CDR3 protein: CASSQGVREFETQYF
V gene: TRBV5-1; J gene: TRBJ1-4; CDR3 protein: CASSLQGVANEKLFF
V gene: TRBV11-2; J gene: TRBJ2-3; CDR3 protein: CASSLEVGRGRLDTQYF
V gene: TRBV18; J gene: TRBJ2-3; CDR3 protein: CASSQRTSQTSTDTQYF
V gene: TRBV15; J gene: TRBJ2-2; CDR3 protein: CATSRDLSRGTGGSGELFF
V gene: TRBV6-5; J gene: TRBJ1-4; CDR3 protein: CASRIQGIGEKLFF
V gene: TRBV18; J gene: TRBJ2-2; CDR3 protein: CASSPPSTGSSGELFF
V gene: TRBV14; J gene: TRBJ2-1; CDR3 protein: CASSQVPGRFYNEQFF
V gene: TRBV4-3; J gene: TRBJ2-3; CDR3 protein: CASSLRRDLAGGTQYF
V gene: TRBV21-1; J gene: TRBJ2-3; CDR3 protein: CASSKGGRGQDTQYF
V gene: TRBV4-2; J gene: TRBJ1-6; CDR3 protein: CASSQGGTGASPLHF
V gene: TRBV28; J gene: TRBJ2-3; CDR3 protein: CASSLSPGTSGRRGTADTQYF
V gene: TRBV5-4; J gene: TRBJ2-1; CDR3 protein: CASSSGQGIYNEQFF
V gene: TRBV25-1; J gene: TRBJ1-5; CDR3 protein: CASSEGGTQPQHF
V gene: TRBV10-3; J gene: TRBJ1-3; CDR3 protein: CAIRDSSGNTIYF
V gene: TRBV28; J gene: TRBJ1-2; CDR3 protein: CASTSSSRRVRGYTF
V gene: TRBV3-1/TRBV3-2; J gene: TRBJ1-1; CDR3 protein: CASSQRQEAFF
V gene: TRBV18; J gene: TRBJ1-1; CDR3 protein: CASTRQGRTEAFF
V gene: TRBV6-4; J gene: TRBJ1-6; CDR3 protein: CASSETGGAGVPLHF
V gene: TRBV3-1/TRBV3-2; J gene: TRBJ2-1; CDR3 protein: CASSPRQGIVYNEQFF
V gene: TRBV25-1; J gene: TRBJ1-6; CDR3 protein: CASSEVGAGYNSPLHF
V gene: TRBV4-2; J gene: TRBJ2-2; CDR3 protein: CASSQDRQAFLNTGELFF
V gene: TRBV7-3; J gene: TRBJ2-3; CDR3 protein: CASRRTGQNTDTQYF
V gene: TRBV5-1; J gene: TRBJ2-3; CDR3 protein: CASSLAIGGGVSDTQYF
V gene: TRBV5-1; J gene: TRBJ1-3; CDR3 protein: CASSWTRGYSGNTIYF
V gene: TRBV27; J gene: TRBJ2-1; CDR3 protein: CASSSPTSGRNNEQFF
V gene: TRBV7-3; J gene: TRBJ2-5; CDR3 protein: CASSLIGRGAGETQYF
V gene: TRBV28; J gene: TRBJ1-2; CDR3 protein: CASSWGGDYGYTF
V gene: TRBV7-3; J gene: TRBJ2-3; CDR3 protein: CASSTQGADTQYF
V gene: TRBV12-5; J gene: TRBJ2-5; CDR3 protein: CASGASGEETQYF
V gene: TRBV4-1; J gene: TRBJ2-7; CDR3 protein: CASSQRLAGTYEQYF
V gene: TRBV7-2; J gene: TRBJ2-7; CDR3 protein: CASSLGLAFYEQYF
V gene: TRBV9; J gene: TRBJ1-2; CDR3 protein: CASSAGGGYYTF
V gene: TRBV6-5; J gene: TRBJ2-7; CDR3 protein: CASGAGGLLYEQYF
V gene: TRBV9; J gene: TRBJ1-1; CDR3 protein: CASSSEPGGDGVAFF
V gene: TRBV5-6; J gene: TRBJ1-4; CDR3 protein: CASSPGQLNEKLFF
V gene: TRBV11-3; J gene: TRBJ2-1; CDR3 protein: CASSLALAGVHSEQFF
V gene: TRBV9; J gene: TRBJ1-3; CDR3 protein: CASSPRGNTIYF
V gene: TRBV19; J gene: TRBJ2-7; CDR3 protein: CASSIDGRRVETYEQYF
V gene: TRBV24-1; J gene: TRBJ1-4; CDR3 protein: CATSDGGAREKLFF
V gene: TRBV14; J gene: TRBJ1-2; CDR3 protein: CASSRGQGTKGYTF
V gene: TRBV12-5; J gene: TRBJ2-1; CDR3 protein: CASARAGNNEQFF
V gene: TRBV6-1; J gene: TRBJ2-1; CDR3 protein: CASSELGQGRYNEQFF
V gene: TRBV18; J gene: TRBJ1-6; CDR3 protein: CASSRTGDNSPLHF
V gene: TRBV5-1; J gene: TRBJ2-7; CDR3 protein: CASSLTGGTSYEQYF
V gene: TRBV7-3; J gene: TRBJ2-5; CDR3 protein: CASSSSGSEETQYF
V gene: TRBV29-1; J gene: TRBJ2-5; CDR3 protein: CSVLGAPSGRAETQYF
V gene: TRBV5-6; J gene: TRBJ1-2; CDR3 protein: CASSLGVVGDYGYTF
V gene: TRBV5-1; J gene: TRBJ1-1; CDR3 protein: CASSFGQGGIEAFF
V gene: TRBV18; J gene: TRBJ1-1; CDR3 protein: CASSQGFRGTEAFF
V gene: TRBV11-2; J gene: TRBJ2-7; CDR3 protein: CASSLGLAGNYEQYF
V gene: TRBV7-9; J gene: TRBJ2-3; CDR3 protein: CASSLRSIQRGGQDTQYF
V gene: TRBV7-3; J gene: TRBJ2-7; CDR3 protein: CASSLTRDSYEQYF
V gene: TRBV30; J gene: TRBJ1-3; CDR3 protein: CAWEGEIGNTIYF
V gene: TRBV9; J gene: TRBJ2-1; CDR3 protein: CASKGLAGDNEQFF